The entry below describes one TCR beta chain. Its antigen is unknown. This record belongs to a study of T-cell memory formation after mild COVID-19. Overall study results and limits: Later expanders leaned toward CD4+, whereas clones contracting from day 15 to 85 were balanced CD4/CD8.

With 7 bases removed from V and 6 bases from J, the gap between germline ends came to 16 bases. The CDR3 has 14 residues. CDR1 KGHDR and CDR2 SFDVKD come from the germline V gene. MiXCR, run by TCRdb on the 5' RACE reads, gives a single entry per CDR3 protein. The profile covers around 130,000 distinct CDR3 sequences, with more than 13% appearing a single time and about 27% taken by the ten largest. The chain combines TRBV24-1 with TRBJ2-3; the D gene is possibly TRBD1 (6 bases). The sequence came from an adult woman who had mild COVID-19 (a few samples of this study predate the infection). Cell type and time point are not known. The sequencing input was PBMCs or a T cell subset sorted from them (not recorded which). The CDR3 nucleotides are TGTGCCACCAGCAACCCCGGACAGACGGATACGCAGTATTTT. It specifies CATSNPGQTDTQYF.